This T cell receptor (beta chain) was recorded in a study of OX40 agonist ivuxolimab in advanced cancers. As for the study in general: Patients were over 65% male with ages roughly 20 to 85, mean 60.

Profiled with immunoSEQ multiplex PCR; TCRdb holds only in-frame clones, not every one. The sample records some 16,000 clones, around 79% being singletons. The CDR3 is made up of 13 amino acids. Germline CDR1 and CDR2: SGHNT and YYREEE (reference sequence). V was pared by 3 bases and J by 1 base, with 7 bases between. Patients who had autoimmune disease history or got systemic immunosuppression were left out. Remarks on this clone: Antigen unknown.

Study-level points and caveats: The expanded peripheral T cells' antigen specificity was not determined. By week 6 at 0.1 to 3.0 mg/kg, blood CD4+ and CD8+ T cells had expanded clonally.

The TCR sequence derives from an adult with an advanced solid tumor such as melanoma, head and neck, liver or kidney cancer. This chain uses TRBV5-4 with TRBJ1-1; the D is unclear. The material was CD4+ or CD8+ T cells sorted from blood, obtained in a trial of the OX40 agonist ivuxolimab. The chain's CDR3 is CASSWAANTEAFF. The DNA of the CDR3 is TGTGCCAGCAGCTGGGCAGCGAACACTGAAGCTTTCTTT.